This TCR beta chain stems from a study of cytomegalovirus exposure and HLA in healthy donors. Broader study findings: Listed as cytomegalovirus-associated were 170 or so TCR beta chains.

As regards this clone: Its antigen remains unidentified.

The PCR used 60 Vbeta and 13 Jbeta primers. Source study methods: Approximately 80 million unique TCR beta chains, some 10 million of them shared, were counted by a later analysis. TCRdb's copy holds only in-frame clones and misses some; the assay was immunoSEQ multiplex PCR. V, J and clone size are taken as reported in that table, and D and trimming were inferred from the DNA itself. The sample contains 270,000 or so clones, roughly 88% of which appear only once. CDR1 MNHEY and CDR2 SMNVEV come from the germline V gene (reference sequence). The CDR3 covers 16 residues. The V end lost 3 bases, the J end lost 4 bases, and 19 bases lay between the germline ends.

Sequenced input: PBMCs. This clonotype was sampled from a man aged 40-50 years in good health and CMV-seropositive. The chain employs TRBV27 and TRBJ2-7; possible D gene TRBD2, 6 bases. The CDR3 loop is CASSFSTPIGRYEQYF. The CDR3 DNA reads TGTGCCAGCAGTTTCTCAACCCCAATTGGGAGGTACGAGCAGTACTTC.